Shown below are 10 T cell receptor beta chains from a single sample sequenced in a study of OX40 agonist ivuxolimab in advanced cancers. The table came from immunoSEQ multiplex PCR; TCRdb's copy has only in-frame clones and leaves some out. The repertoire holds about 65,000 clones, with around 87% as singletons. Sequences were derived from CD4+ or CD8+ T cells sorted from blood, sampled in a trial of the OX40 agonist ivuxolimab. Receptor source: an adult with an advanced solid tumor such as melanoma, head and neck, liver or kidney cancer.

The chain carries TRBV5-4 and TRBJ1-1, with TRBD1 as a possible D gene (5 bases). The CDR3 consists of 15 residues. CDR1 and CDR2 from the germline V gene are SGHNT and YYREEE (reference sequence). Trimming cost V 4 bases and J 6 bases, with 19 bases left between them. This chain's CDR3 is CASSPGGGMGAEAFF. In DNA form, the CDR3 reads TGTGCCAGCAGCCCGGGGGGGGGTATGGGTGCTGAAGCTTTCTTT. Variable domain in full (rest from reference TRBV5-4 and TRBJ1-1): ETGVTQSPTHLIKTRGQQVTLRCSSQSGHNTVSWYQQALGQGPQFIFQYYREEENGRGNFPPRFSGLQFPNYSSELNVNALELDDSALYLCASSPGGGMGAEAFFGQGTRLTVV.

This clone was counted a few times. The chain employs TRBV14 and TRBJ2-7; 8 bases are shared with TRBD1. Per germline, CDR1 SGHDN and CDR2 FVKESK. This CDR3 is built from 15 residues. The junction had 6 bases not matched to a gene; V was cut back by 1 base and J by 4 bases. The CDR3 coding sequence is TGTGCCAGCAGCCAAGGCCGGGACAGGCTGTACGAGCAGTACTTC. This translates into CASSQGRDRLYEQYF.

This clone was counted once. The CDR3 loop is CASSAGLAGWYEQYF. Here the CDR3 DNA reads TGTGCCAGCAGTGCGGGACTAGCGGGGTGGTACGAGCAGTACTTC. J is TRBJ2-7 and V is TRBV2; TRBD2 aligns across 13 bases. This CDR3 spans 15 amino acids. V shed 4 bases and J 4 bases; nucleotides not matched to a gene: 4. Germline CDR1 SNHLY, CDR2 FYNNEI.

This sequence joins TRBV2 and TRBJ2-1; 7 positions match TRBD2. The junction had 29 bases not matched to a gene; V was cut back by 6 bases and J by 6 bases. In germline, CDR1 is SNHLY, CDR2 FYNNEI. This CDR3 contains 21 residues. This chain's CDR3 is CASRRPRGSGETTTEINEQFF. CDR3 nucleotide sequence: TGTGCCAGCAGGAGACCCCGGGGGAGCGGGGAGACCACGACCGAAATCAATGAGCAGTTCTTC.

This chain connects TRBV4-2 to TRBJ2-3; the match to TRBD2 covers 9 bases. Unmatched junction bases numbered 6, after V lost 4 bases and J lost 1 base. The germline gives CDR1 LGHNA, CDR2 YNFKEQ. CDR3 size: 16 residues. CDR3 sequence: CASSPQRGARTDTQYF. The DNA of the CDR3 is TGTGCCAGCAGCCCCCAGCGGGGGGCTCGCACAGATACGCAGTATTTT.

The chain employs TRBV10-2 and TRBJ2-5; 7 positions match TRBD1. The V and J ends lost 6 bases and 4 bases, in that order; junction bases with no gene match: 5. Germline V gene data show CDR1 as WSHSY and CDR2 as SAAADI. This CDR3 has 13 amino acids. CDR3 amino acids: CASRETGRETQYF. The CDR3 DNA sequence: TGCGCCAGCAGAGAGACAGGGAGAGAGACCCAGTACTTC.

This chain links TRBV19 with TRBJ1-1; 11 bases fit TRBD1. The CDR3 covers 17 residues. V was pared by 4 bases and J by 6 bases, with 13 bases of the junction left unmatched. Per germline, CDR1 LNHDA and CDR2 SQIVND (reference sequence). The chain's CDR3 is CASSTGTGGARVAEAFF. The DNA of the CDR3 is TGTGCCAGTAGTACCGGGACAGGGGGTGCGAGGGTCGCTGAAGCTTTCTTT.

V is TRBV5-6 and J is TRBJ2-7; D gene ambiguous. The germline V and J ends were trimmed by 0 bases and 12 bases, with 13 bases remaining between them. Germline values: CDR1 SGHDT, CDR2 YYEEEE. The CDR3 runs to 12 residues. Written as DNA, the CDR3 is TGTGCCAGCAGCTTGGCAGTGGGATCGGGGTACTTC. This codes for CASSLAVGSGYF.

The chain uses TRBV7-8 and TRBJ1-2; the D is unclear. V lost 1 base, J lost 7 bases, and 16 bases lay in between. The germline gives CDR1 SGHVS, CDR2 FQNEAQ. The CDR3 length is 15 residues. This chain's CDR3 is CASSLDLGSQGGYTF. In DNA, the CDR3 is TGTGCCAGCAGCTTAGATTTGGGGTCCCAAGGTGGCTACACCTTC.

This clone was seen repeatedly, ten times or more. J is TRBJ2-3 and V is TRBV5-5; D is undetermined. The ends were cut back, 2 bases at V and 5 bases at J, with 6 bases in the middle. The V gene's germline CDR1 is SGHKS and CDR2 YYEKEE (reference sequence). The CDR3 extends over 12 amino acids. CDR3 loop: CASSFSVDTQYF. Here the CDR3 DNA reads TGTGCCAGCAGCTTCTCGGTAGATACGCAGTATTTT. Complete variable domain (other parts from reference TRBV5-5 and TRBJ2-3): DAGVTQSPTHLIKTRGQQVTLRCSPISGHKSVSWYQQVLGQGPQFIFQYYEKEERGRGNFPDRFSARQFPNYSSELNVNALLLGDSALYLCASSFSVDTQYFGPGTRLTVL.